The clone carrying this T cell receptor beta chain was seen repeatedly, ten times or more. No antigen is known for it. Evenly divided among several immunoSEQ plates was the genomic DNA of each subset. Profiled with immunoSEQ multiplex PCR; TCRdb holds only in-frame clones, not every one. The sample has some 1.1 million clones; 60% to 85% are singletons. Germline V gives CDR1 MNHEY, CDR2 SMNVEV (reference sequence). CDR3 length: 17 residues. J was trimmed by 2 bases and V by 3 bases; bases with no gene match: 6. This record comes from a study of shared clonotypes between healthy human individuals. General study findings and limits: Genetic and exposure-history diversity was limited by the few donors. Blood alone was sampled, and tissue repertoires likely differ.

Negatively enriched CD4+ T cells were divided by CD45RA into naive and memory. The chain links TRBV27 to TRBJ2-7; 14 positions match TRBD2. Sequencing used memory CD4+ T cells from PBMCs. Subset of the sample: CD45RA-negative fraction. The source of this sequence is a man in his late teens or twenties in good health. Some clones in this sample may be carry-over from other donors' samples. Here the CDR3 DNA reads TGTGCCAGCAGTTTTCGGACTAGCGGGAGGATTGCCTACGAGCAGTACTTC. Translating it yields CASSFRTSGRIAYEQYF.